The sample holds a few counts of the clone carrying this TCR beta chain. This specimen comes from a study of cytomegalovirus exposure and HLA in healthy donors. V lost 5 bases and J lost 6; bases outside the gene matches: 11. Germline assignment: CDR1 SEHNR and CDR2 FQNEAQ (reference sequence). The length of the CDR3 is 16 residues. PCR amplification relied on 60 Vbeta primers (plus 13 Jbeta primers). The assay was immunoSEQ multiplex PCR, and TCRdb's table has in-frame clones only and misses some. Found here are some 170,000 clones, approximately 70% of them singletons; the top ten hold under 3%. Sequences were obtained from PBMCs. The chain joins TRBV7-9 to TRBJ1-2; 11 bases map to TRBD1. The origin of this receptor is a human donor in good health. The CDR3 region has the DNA TGTGCCAGCAGCCACGGGACAGGGGGTTTTTTCGATGGCTACACCTTC. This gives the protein CASSHGTGGFFDGYTF.